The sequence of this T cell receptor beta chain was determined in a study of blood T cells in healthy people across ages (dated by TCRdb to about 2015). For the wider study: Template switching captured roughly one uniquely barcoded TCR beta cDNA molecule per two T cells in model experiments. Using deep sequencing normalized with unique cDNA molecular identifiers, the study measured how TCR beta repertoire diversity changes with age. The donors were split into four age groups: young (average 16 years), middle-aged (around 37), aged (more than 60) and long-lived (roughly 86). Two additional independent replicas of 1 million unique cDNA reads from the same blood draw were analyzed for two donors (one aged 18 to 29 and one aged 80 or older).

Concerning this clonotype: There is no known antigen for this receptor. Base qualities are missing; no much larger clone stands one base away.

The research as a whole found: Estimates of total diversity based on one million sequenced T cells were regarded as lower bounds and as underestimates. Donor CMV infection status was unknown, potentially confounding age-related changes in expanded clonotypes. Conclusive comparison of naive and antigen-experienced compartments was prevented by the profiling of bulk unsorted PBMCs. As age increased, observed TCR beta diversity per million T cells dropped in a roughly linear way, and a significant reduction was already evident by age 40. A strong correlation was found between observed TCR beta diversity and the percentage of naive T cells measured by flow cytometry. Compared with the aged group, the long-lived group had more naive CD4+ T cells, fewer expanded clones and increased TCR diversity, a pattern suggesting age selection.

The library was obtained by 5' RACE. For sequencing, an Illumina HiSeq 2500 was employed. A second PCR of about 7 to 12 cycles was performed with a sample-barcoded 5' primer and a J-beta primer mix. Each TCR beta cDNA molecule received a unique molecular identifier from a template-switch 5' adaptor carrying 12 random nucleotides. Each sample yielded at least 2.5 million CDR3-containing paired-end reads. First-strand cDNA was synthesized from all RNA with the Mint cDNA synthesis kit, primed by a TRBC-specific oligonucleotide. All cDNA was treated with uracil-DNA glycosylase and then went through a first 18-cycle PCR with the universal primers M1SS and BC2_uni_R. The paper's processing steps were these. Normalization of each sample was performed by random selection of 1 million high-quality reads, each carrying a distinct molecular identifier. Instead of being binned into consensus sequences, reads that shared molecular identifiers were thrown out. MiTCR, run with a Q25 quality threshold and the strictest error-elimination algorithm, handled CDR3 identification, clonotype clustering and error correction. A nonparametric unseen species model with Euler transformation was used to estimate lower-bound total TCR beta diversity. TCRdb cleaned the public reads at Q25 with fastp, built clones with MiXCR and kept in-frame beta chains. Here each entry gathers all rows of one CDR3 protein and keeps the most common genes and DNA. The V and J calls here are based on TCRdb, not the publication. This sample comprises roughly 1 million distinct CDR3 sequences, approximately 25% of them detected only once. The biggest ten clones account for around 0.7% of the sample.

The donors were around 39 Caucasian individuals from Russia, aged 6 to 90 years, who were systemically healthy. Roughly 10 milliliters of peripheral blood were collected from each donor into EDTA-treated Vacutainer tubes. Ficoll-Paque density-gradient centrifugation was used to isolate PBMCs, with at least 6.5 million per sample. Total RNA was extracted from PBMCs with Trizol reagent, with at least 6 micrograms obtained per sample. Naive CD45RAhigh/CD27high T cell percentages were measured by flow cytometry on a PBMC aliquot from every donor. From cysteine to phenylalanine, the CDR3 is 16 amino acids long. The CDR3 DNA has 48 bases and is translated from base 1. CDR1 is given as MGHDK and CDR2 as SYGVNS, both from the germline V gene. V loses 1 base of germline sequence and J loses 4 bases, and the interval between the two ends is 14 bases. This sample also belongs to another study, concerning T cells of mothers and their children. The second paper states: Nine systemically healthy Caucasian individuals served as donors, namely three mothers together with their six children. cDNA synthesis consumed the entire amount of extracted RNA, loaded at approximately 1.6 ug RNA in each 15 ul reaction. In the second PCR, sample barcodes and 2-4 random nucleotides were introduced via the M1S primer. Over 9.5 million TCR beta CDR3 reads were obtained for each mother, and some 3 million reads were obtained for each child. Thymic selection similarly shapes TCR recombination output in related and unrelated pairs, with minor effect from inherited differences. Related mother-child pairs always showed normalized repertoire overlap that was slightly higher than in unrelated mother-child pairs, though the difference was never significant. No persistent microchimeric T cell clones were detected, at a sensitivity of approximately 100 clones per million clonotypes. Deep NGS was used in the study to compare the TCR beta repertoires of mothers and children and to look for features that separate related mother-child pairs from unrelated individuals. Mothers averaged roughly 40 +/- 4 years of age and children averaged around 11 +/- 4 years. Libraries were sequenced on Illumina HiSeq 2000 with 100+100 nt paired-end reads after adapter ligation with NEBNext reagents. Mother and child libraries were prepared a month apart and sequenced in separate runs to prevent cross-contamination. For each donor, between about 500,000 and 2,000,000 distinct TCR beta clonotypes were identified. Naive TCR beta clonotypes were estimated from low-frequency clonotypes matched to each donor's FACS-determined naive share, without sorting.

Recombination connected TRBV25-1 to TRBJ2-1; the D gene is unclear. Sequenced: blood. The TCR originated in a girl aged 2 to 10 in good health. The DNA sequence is TGTGCCAGCAGTGAATTACGAAAAAGTCCTTACAATGAGCAGTTCTTC. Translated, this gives CASSELRKSPYNEQFF. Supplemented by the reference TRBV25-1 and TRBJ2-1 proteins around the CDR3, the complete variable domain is EADIYQTPRYLVIGTGKKITLECSQTMGHDKMYWYQQDPGMELHLIHYSYGVNSTEKGDLSSESTVSRIRTEHFPLTLESARPSHTSQYLCASSELRKSPYNEQFFGPGTRLTVL.